This entry lists 19 T cell receptor beta chains sequenced from one sample in a study. One entry per CDR3 protein, called by TCRdb with MiXCR from the 5' RACE reads. The sample lists some 62,000 distinct CDR3 sequences; roughly 30% were seen once. The sequenced sample consisted of tumor-infiltrating naive CD4+ T cells sorted from the breast tumor. Subset reported: naive CD4+ T cells, CD4+CD45RA+CD25-. The receptors here all came from a female donor with breast cancer.

The chain joins TRBV30 to TRBJ2-4; TRBD1 might be the D (6 bases). V was pared by 5 bases and J by 5 bases, with 16 bases between. Germline V gene lookup returns CDR1 GTSNPN and CDR2 SVGIG (reference sequence). The CDR3 length is 14 residues. CDR3 protein: CAWAGTWSQNIQYF. Here the CDR3 DNA reads TGTGCCTGGGCCGGGACATGGTCCCAAAACATTCAGTACTTC.

The chain carries TRBV10-2 and TRBJ2-5, with D uncertain. V shed 3 bases and J shed 7 bases, with 12 bases lying between them. CDR3 size: 13 residues. In germline, CDR1 is WSHSY, CDR2 SAAADI. As DNA, the CDR3 is TGCGCCAGCAGTGAACGTCGTTCGGGGACCCAGTACTTC. This gives the protein CASSERRSGTQYF.

This clonotype was counted a few times. The chain is built from TRBV5-5 and TRBJ2-3; 7 nucleotides line up with TRBD2. CDR3 length equals 14 residues. The trim removed 0 bases at V and 5 bases at J, leaving 3 bases unmatched. Per the germline V gene, CDR1 is SGHKS and CDR2 is YYEKEE (reference sequence). CDR3 loop: CASSLASSGDTQYF. DNA of the CDR3: TGTGCCAGCAGCTTGGCGTCTAGCGGAGATACGCAGTATTTT.

The chain employs TRBV11-2 and TRBJ2-1; 9 bases are a match to TRBD2. Germline CDR1 reads SGHAT; CDR2 reads FQNNGV. This CDR3 spans 16 amino acids. The J segment lost 13 bases and the V segment lost 4 bases, leaving 17 bases of the junction unmatched. The CDR3 nucleotides are TGTGCCAGCAGCTCCCTAACTTCCGAAAAACTAGCGGGCCAGTTCTTC. It translates to CASSSLTSEKLAGQFF.

This CDR3 is CSATRGNTEAFF. The CDR3 DNA sequence: TGCAGTGCCACCCGGGGGAACACTGAAGCTTTCTTT. The chain has TRBV20-1 and TRBJ1-1; D is ambiguous. The CDR3 is 12 residues long. The germline CDR1 and CDR2 sequences are DFQATT and SNEGSKA (reference sequence). Trimming shortened V by 6 bases and J by 1 base, and 9 bases separated the two germline ends.

CDR3 DNA sequence: TGCAGTGCTAGAGATCCGACTAGCGACCCAGATACGCAGTATTTT. Residues: CSARDPTSDPDTQYF. The V call is TRBV20-1, the J call TRBJ2-3, with 8 positions matching TRBD2. Germline CDR1 DFQATT, CDR2 SNEGSKA (reference sequence). The junction had 6 bases not matched to a gene; V was cut back by 0 bases and J by 4 bases. The CDR3 spans 15 residues.

Worth noting for this clonotype: The junction shows a germline mismatch at one end, possibly a read error. This chain links TRBV15 with TRBJ1-2; TRBD1 matches 9 bases. Germline CDR1 reads LNHNV; CDR2 reads YYDKDF (reference sequence). This CDR3 contains 16 residues. The CDR3 protein is CAASRVTGTGSYGYTF. CDR3 bases: TGTGCCGCCAGCAGAGTTACCGGGACAGGGTCTTATGGCTACACCTTC.

The sample holds many counts of this clonotype. The V gene is TRBV12-3 or TRBV12-4, the J gene TRBJ2-3; D is undetermined. Trimming pared 3 bases from V and 6 bases from J, leaving 10 bases between. The CDR3 covers 13 residues. CDR3 loop: CASSFGPCDTQYF. The CDR3 nucleotides read TGTGCCAGCAGTTTCGGTCCGTGCGATACGCAGTATTTT.

This clonotype has at least ten counts. This chain's CDR3 is CSVGHTSYEQYF. CDR3 nucleotides: TGCAGCGTCGGACATACCTCCTACGAGCAGTACTTC. The genes are TRBV29-1 and TRBJ2-7; maybe TRBD1 (5 bases). From germline, CDR1 is SQVTM and CDR2 ANQGSEA. The V gene lost 6 bases and the J gene lost 0 bases, with 9 bases spanning the gap. This CDR3 spans 12 amino acids.

This chain uses TRBV28 with TRBJ2-7, with TRBD1 matching 9 bases. The V gene's germline CDR1 is MDHEN and CDR2 SYDVKM. The CDR3 sequence is 15 residues long. V gave up 5 bases and J gave up 6 bases; unmatched junction bases: 11. As DNA, the CDR3 is TGTGCCAGCAGTCGGACAGGGGCTCTGTCTGGCGAGCAGTACTTC. It translates to CASSRTGALSGEQYF.

The V call is TRBV29-1, the J call TRBJ1-1, with 7 bases identical to TRBD1. Germline assignment: CDR1 SQVTM and CDR2 ANQGSEA. CDR3 length: 17 amino acids. V was clipped by 7 bases and J by 4 bases; unmatched bases: 21. Written as DNA, the CDR3 is TGCAGCGCCTCATGTAGGACCGTGGGACAGACCCTCACTGAAGCTTTCTTT. The encoded protein is CSASCRTVGQTLTEAFF.

The table lists this clonotype with many counts. The genes are TRBV5-1 and TRBJ2-5; TRBD1 aligns across 9 bases. The CDR3 extends over 13 amino acids. J lost 5 bases, V lost 3 bases, and 2 bases had no gene match. Looked up from germline, CDR1 is SGHRS and CDR2 is YFSETQ. CDR3 sequence: CASSSGTGETQYF. The CDR3 nucleotides are TGCGCCAGCAGCTCCGGGACAGGGGAGACCCAGTACTTC.

The chain links TRBV20-1 to TRBJ1-5; TRBD1 matches at 8 bases. Germline assignment: CDR1 DFQATT and CDR2 SNEGSKA (reference sequence). The V segment lost 1 base and the J segment 4 bases; nucleotides outside the gene matches: 0. CDR3 length: 13 residues. CDR3 loop: CSARGDRNQPQHF. The CDR3 DNA reads as TGCAGTGCTAGAGGGGACAGGAATCAGCCCCAGCATTTT.

A few counts support this clonotype. The J gene is TRBJ2-3, the V gene TRBV5-4, with 7 bases identical to TRBD2. CDR1 is SGHNT, CDR2 YYREEE, per germline (reference sequence). Trimming took 4 bases from V and 2 from J; bases not matched to a gene: 7. There are 15 residues in the CDR3. CDR3 region: CASSPGREATDTQYF. In DNA form, the CDR3 reads TGTGCCAGCAGCCCGGGGAGGGAAGCCACAGATACGCAGTATTTT. The variable domain in full, completed from reference TRBV5-4 and TRBJ2-3, reads ETGVTQSPTHLIKTRGQQVTLRCSSQSGHNTVSWYQQALGQGPQFIFQYYREEENGRGNFPPRFSGLQFPNYSSELNVNALELDDSALYLCASSPGREATDTQYFGPGTRLTVL.

The J gene is TRBJ1-2, the V gene TRBV7-2, with D unclear. The CDR3 extends over 14 amino acids. Trimming removed 1 base from V and 2 bases from J, with 8 bases in between. Germline V gene sequence: CDR1 SGHTA, CDR2 FQGNSA. CDR3 sequence: CASSLDVRNYGYTF. CDR3 nucleotides: TGTGCCAGCAGCTTAGATGTTAGAAACTATGGCTACACCTTC.

CDR3 DNA: TGTGCCAGCAGCTTGGCTTGGGGGGGCGGTGAGCAGTTCTTC. This translates into CASSLAWGGGEQFF. V is TRBV5-4 and J is TRBJ2-1, with D perhaps TRBD2 (7 bases). Trimming removed 0 bases from V and 9 bases from J, with 13 bases in between. Germline lookup yields CDR1 SGHNT and CDR2 YYREEE (reference sequence). This CDR3 spans 14 amino acids.

This clonotype has more than one count but fewer than ten. The V and J genes are TRBV20-1 and TRBJ1-6; no clear D. CDR3 size: 13 residues. V lost 4 bases and J 9 bases, leaving 13 bases between the germline ends. Per germline, CDR1 DFQATT and CDR2 SNEGSKA (reference sequence). The DNA for the CDR3 is TGCAGTGCTATTGGTCTTTTAAGTTCACCCCTCCACTTT. Its translation is CSAIGLLSSPLHF.

This clonotype has just a few counts. The chain links TRBV27 to TRBJ2-1, with D maybe TRBD2 (5 bases). The CDR3 totals 17 residues. Germline V gene lookup returns CDR1 MNHEY and CDR2 SMNVEV (reference sequence). Trimming stripped 0 bases from V and 2 bases from J, with 14 bases between. In DNA form, the CDR3 reads TGTGCCAGCAGTTTATCGATTGAGGGTATGACCTACAATGAGCAGTTCTTC. It is translated as CASSLSIEGMTYNEQFF.

This chain links TRBV13 with TRBJ2-3; the match to TRBD1 covers 8 bases. Germline V gives CDR1 PRHDT, CDR2 FYEKMQ (reference sequence). CDR3 length equals 17 residues. Trimming cost V 5 bases and J 0 bases; bases outside gene matches: 10. In DNA form, the CDR3 reads TGTGCCAGCAGCCGAGGGGACAGGCGACCTAGCACAGATACGCAGTATTTT. Amino acids: CASSRGDRRPSTDTQYF.